This section outlines one TCR beta chain sequence together with its context. The CDR3 is 15 amino acids. From germline, CDR1 is SGDLS and CDR2 YYNGEE. Trimming shortened V by 0 bases and J by 4 bases, and 10 bases separated the two germline ends. Method: immunoSEQ multiplex PCR; TCRdb's copy keeps in-frame clones and lacks some. The sample has 190,000 or so clones, approximately 94% seen once. The data stem from a study of blood T cell repertoires in COVID-19. Study at large: Sites across the United States, Italy and Spain contributed samples from acute and convalescent COVID-19.

Sequenced sample: peripheral blood. The rearrangement uses TRBV9 and TRBJ2-2; D perhaps matches TRBD1 (6 bases). The TCR originated in a man aged 25 to 40 with COVID-19, enrolled during active disease. The CDR3 protein is CASSVDRVGTGELFF. The CDR3 DNA is TGTGCCAGCAGCGTAGACAGGGTGGGCACCGGGGAGCTGTTTTTT.